What follows are 16 T cell receptor beta chains derived from one specimen sequenced in a study of CD8+CD57+ T cells in acquired aplastic anemia. The use of genomic DNA as template underpinned the TCR beta VDJ and CDR3 profiling. TCRdb fed the reads into MiXCR, producing one record per CDR3 protein. This sample carries approximately 150,000 distinct CDR3 sequences, less than 60% of them seen once, and the ten largest clones take over 0.95%. In patients chosen for sequencing, flow cytometry had shown CD8+CD57+ cell expansion. Specimen: sorted CD4+, CD8+, or CD8+CD57+ T cells (not recorded which) from PBMCs. The origin of the receptors is a human donor with aplastic anemia.

V is TRBV12-3 or TRBV12-4 and J is TRBJ1-3; a possible D gene is TRBD1 (5 bases). The CDR3 sequence is 17 residues long. V lost 3 bases and J 0 bases, leaving 15 bases between the germline ends. The CDR3 reads CASSFGWGSGSGNTIYF. CDR3 sequence (DNA): TGTGCCAGCAGTTTCGGGTGGGGCAGTGGCTCTGGAAACACCATATATTTT.

In its sample, this clonotype was seen many times. The chain uses TRBV25-1 and TRBJ2-3; D perhaps matches TRBD2 (6 bases). Germline CDR1 is MGHDK and CDR2 is SYGVNS. Deletions cut 2 bases from V and 5 bases from J, with 17 bases between. There are 16 residues in the CDR3. The CDR3 protein is CASSEASGPRGDTQYF. The CDR3 coding sequence is TGTGCCAGCAGTGAAGCGTCGGGGCCGCGGGGAGATACGCAGTATTTT.

This clonotype was counted ten times or more. V usage is TRBV14 and J usage is TRBJ1-2, with D perhaps TRBD1 (6 bases). CDR3 length equals 14 residues. The germline V gene has CDR1 SGHDN and CDR2 FVKESK. The ends were cut back, 4 bases at V and 2 bases at J, with 11 bases in the middle. The CDR3 DNA is TGTGCCAGCAGCCCCCGGACAGAGAACTATGGCTACACCTTC. As protein: CASSPRTENYGYTF.

This clonotype was found once. The rearrangement joins TRBV7-2 to TRBJ1-1; D is unclear. Germline CDR1 and CDR2: SGHTA and FQGNSA. The CDR3 consists of 16 residues. With 0 bases removed from V and 4 bases from J, the gap between germline ends came to 15 bases. The CDR3 reads CASSLARFGVLTEAFF. CDR3 DNA sequence: TGTGCCAGCAGCTTAGCGCGGTTCGGTGTCCTCACTGAAGCTTTCTTT.

In this sample, this clonotype turned up many times. The chain employs TRBV11-2 and TRBJ1-2; D gene ambiguous. Trimming shortened V by 0 bases and J by 0 bases, and 5 bases separated the two germline ends. This CDR3 region has 14 residues. CDR1 is SGHAT and CDR2 is FQNNGV in the germline V gene. The CDR3 spells CASSLDGTNYGYTF. CDR3 coding DNA: TGTGCCAGCAGCTTAGATGGCACTAACTATGGCTACACCTTC.

The chain combines TRBV2 with TRBJ1-6; D is uncertain. The V end lost 1 base, the J end lost 3 bases, and 4 bases lay between the germline ends. CDR1 is SNHLY, CDR2 FYNNEI, per germline. There are 14 residues in the CDR3. CDR3 sequence (DNA): TGTGCCAGCAGTGAAGAGGGCTATAATTCACCCCTCCACTTT. Translated, it gives CASSEEGYNSPLHF.

This clonotype was seen repeatedly, ten times or more. J is TRBJ1-2 and V is TRBV2; 8 nucleotides line up with TRBD1. The CDR3 is made up of 15 amino acids. Germline loops: CDR1 SNHLY, CDR2 FYNNEI. V lost 6 bases, J lost 4 bases, and 10 bases stayed unmatched. The CDR3 loop reads CASRGGQGTFYGYTF. The DNA of the CDR3 is TGTGCCAGCAGAGGAGGACAGGGAACCTTCTATGGCTACACCTTC. Together with reference TRBV2 and TRBJ1-2, the CDR3 gives the full variable domain: EPEVTQTPSHQVTQMGQEVILRCVPISNHLYFYWYRQILGQKVEFLVSFYNNEISEKSEIFDDQFSVERPDGSNFTLKIRSTKLEDSAMYFCASRGGQGTFYGYTFGSGTRLTVV.

The rearrangement links TRBV5-1 to TRBJ1-1; D gene uncertain. The V end lost 5 bases, the J end lost 3 bases, and 5 bases lay between the germline ends. CDR3 length: 11 amino acids. CDR1 and CDR2 from the germline V gene are SGHRS and YFSETQ. CDR3 loop: CASRIDTEAFF. CDR3 sequence (DNA): TGCGCCAGCAGAATAGACACTGAAGCTTTCTTT.

This clonotype was seen repeatedly, ten times or more. This chain links TRBV5-5 with TRBJ1-2, with 7 bases identical to TRBD1. V was pared by 5 bases and J by 3 bases, with 7 bases of the junction left unmatched. The CDR3 sequence is 14 residues long. Germline V gene data show CDR1 as SGHKS and CDR2 as YYEKEE (reference sequence). The DNA for the CDR3 is TGTGCCAGCAGTACAGGGGAGGCTTACTATGGCTACACCTTC. Translated, it gives CASSTGEAYYGYTF.

There are many counts of this clonotype. The chain links TRBV12-3 or TRBV12-4 to TRBJ1-5, with a weak D call TRBD1 (6 bases). V shed 4 bases and J shed 6 bases, with 10 bases lying between them. The CDR3 spans 13 residues. The CDR3 region is CASSSQGIQPQHF. Here the CDR3 DNA reads TGTGCCAGCAGTTCACAGGGAATTCAGCCCCAGCATTTT.

This clonotype was detected ten times or more. The chain joins TRBV9 to TRBJ2-1; D is undetermined. Germline CDR1 reads SGDLS; CDR2 reads YYNGEE. Trimming pared 0 bases from V and 1 base from J, leaving 11 bases between. This CDR3 has 16 residues. The CDR3 reads CASSVAGSRSYNEQFF. In DNA, the CDR3 is TGTGCCAGCAGCGTAGCGGGTTCGCGTTCCTACAATGAGCAGTTCTTC.

As for this clonotype: An end of the junction does not agree with germline; a read error may underlie this. The chain links TRBV12-3 or TRBV12-4 to TRBJ2-1; either TRBD1 or TRBD2 may fit D (5 bases each). There are 14 residues in the CDR3. CDR3 amino acids: CASSFSGAGDERFF. The CDR3 DNA reads as TGTGCCAGCAGTTTCTCCGGGGCCGGGGATGAGCGGTTCTTC.

This clonotype was found many times. The V call is TRBV2, the J call TRBJ2-7, with D maybe TRBD2 (6 bases). V was shortened by 3 bases and J by 6 bases, with 12 bases between the two germline ends. Germline loops: CDR1 SNHLY, CDR2 FYNNEI. This CDR3 contains 13 residues. The chain's CDR3 is CASSDYGLSEQYF. The CDR3 DNA reads TGTGCCAGCAGTGATTATGGACTATCCGAGCAGTACTTC.

Many counts were recorded for this clonotype. V usage is TRBV12-5 and J usage is TRBJ2-1; 9 bases line up with TRBD2. The CDR3 is 15 amino acids. With 7 bases clipped from V and 3 bases from J, the junction kept 7 bases outside the gene matches. Germline values: CDR1 LGHNT, CDR2 FRNRAP. In DNA, the CDR3 is TGTGCTAGTGCCCCAAGCGGGGGGATCTACAATGAGCAGTTCTTC. This translates into CASAPSGGIYNEQFF.

This sequence joins TRBV11-1 and TRBJ2-3; possibly TRBD2 for D (6 bases). Trimming pared 5 bases from V and 4 bases from J, leaving 19 bases between. The CDR3 is 16 amino acids. Germline lookup yields CDR1 SGHAT and CDR2 FQDESV (reference sequence). The CDR3 bases are TGTGCCAGCAGCGTTGGGGACTTTAGGGACGCAGATACGCAGTATTTT. Its translation: CASSVGDFRDADTQYF.

This clonotype was recorded many times. This chain connects TRBV19 to TRBJ2-2, with 13 bases aligning to TRBD2. CDR1 is LNHDA and CDR2 is SQIVND in the germline V gene (reference sequence). V trimming: 4 bases; J trimming: 3 bases; junction bases outside the gene matches: 14. The length of the CDR3 is 20 residues. CDR3 protein: CASSTSGTSGVGGHTGELFF. DNA for the CDR3: TGTGCCAGTAGTACCTCCGGGACTAGCGGGGTCGGTGGGCACACCGGGGAGCTGTTTTTT.